The T cell receptor (beta chain) under discussion was sequenced for a study of blood T cell repertoires in COVID-19. Assay: immunoSEQ multiplex PCR; the TCRdb copy retains only in-frame clones and omits some. The sample has approximately 59,000 clones, around 80% seen once. V shed 4 bases and J 3 bases; nucleotides not matched to a gene: 2. The CDR3 contains 14 residues. Germline values: CDR1 SEHNR, CDR2 FQNEAQ (reference sequence). The TCR comes from a man older than 75 with acute or convalescent COVID-19. The V and J genes are TRBV7-9 and TRBJ2-3; 9 nucleotides align to TRBD1. The sample taken for sequencing was peripheral blood. CDR3 protein: CASSSGQGTDTQYF. The CDR3 bases are TGTGCCAGCAGCTCGGGACAGGGTACAGATACGCAGTATTTT.